This TCR beta chain was captured by sequencing in a study of blood T cells in healthy people across ages. The germline gives CDR1 KGHSY, CDR2 FQNENV. The CDR3 runs to 15 residues. Trimming at V came to 3 bases and at J to 4 bases, leaving 5 bases not matched to a gene. Study-wide results and limits: Diversity figures derived from one million T cells were judged to underestimate the true value.

Drawn from each donor were around 9.1 milliliters of peripheral blood. Isolation per sample recovered at least 6 million PBMCs. As regards this clonotype: Its antigen is not known.

Next came a second PCR, run for about 7 to 12 cycles, which used a sample-barcoded 5' primer along with a J-beta primer mix. TCRdb reprocessed the 5' RACE reads with MiXCR, giving one entry per CDR3 protein. This sample has more than 1,400,000 distinct CDR3 sequences, with roughly 40% found just once. The chain links TRBV16 to TRBJ1-2; 10 nucleotides line up with TRBD1. This clonotype was obtained from a woman aged 18-29 years in good health. The sequenced sample consisted of blood. This chain's CDR3 is CASSHPGQGIYGYTF. In nucleotides, the CDR3 is TGTGCCAGCAGCCATCCGGGACAGGGGATCTATGGCTACACCTTC.